Listed below are T cell receptor beta chains from one sample, sequenced in a study of cytomegalovirus exposure and HLA in healthy donors. The repertoire was sequenced with immunoSEQ multiplex PCR; TCRdb's copy has only in-frame clones and lacks some. This sample has more than 110,000 clones; 73% occur once, and the top ten carry under 15%. The specimen was PBMCs. The receptor set was obtained from a human donor in good health. Each CDR3 is given with its conserved first and last residue. A D gene is named only where the DNA matches it firmly. Not every row has a clone size; where given, it reads once, few, many or a size class.

clone_size: -; v_call: TRBV28; j_call: TRBJ2-7; d_call: TRBD1; cdr3_aa: CASSSRQGTGYEQYF; cdr3_nt: TGTGCCAGCAGTTCCAGACAGGGCACAGGCTACGAGCAGTACTTC
clone_size: -; v_call: TRBV27; j_call: TRBJ2-3; d_call: TRBD1; cdr3_aa: CASSLPGQASPDTQYF; cdr3_nt: TGTGCCAGCAGTTTACCCGGACAGGCCTCTCCAGATACGCAGTATTTT
clone_size: few; v_call: TRBV5-5; j_call: TRBJ1-5; d_call: TRBD1; cdr3_aa: CASSRMTGGAGQPQHF; cdr3_nt: TGTGCCAGCAGCCGAATGACAGGGGGGGCAGGTCAGCCCCAGCATTTT
clone_size: -; v_call: TRBV5-1; j_call: TRBJ2-1; d_call: -; cdr3_aa: CASSTGAREGEQFF; cdr3_nt: TGCGCCAGCAGCACGGGAGCCAGAGAGGGTGAGCAGTTCTTC
clone_size: -; v_call: TRBV15; j_call: TRBJ2-4; d_call: -; cdr3_aa: CATSTDRAGVNIQYF; cdr3_nt: TGTGCCACCAGCACAGACAGGGCGGGGGTAAACATTCAGTACTTC
clone_size: -; v_call: TRBV27; j_call: TRBJ2-2; d_call: -; cdr3_aa: CASSLFLAVGELFF; cdr3_nt: TGTGCCAGCAGTTTATTTCTGGCCGTCGGGGAGCTGTTTTTT
clone_size: -; v_call: TRBV5-8; j_call: TRBJ2-7; d_call: -; cdr3_aa: CASSFFGVYEQYF; cdr3_nt: TGTGCCAGCAGCTTTTTCGGGGTGTACGAGCAGTACTTC
clone_size: -; v_call: TRBV5-1; j_call: TRBJ2-2; d_call: -; cdr3_aa: CASRRVTDTGELFF; cdr3_nt: TGCGCCAGCAGGCGGGTTACGGACACCGGGGAGCTGTTTTTT
clone_size: once; v_call: TRBV11-3; j_call: TRBJ2-5; d_call: TRBD1; cdr3_aa: CASSPGTGGETQYF; cdr3_nt: TGTGCCAGCAGCCCAGGGACAGGGGGAGAGACCCAGTACTTC
clone_size: -; v_call: TRBV7-9; j_call: TRBJ2-1; d_call: TRBD2; cdr3_aa: CASSFGLAGGDEQFF; cdr3_nt: TGTGCCAGCAGCTTCGGGCTAGCGGGAGGGGATGAGCAGTTCTTC
clone_size: -; v_call: TRBV2; j_call: TRBJ2-3; d_call: TRBD2; cdr3_aa: CASSGTSGGTDTQYF; cdr3_nt: TGTGCCAGCAGCGGGACTAGCGGGGGTACAGATACGCAGTATTTT
clone_size: -; v_call: TRBV7-9; j_call: TRBJ2-5; d_call: TRBD1; cdr3_aa: CASSIWDREAGETQYF; cdr3_nt: TGTGCCAGCAGCATATGGGACAGGGAGGCGGGAGAGACCCAGTACTTC
clone_size: -; v_call: TRBV19; j_call: TRBJ2-7; d_call: TRBD1; cdr3_aa: CASRDRAYEQYF; cdr3_nt: TGTGCCAGTAGGGACAGGGCCTACGAGCAGTACTTC
clone_size: few; v_call: TRBV10-2; j_call: TRBJ2-7; d_call: TRBD2; cdr3_aa: CASSDMASGSYEQYF; cdr3_nt: TGCGCCAGCAGTGATATGGCTAGCGGGAGCTACGAGCAGTACTTC
clone_size: -; v_call: TRBV9; j_call: TRBJ2-3; d_call: -; cdr3_aa: CASSPLTSTDTQYF; cdr3_nt: TGTGCCAGCAGCCCCTTGACAAGCACAGATACGCAGTATTTT
clone_size: -; v_call: TRBV5-1; j_call: TRBJ2-5; d_call: -; cdr3_aa: CASSSARRAETQYF; cdr3_nt: TGCGCCAGCAGCTCCGCCCGCAGGGCAGAGACCCAGTACTTC
clone_size: -; v_call: TRBV28; j_call: TRBJ1-6; d_call: TRBD1; cdr3_aa: CASNPTGGGSPLHF; cdr3_nt: TGTGCCAGCAACCCGACAGGGGGAGGCTCACCCCTCCACTTT
clone_size: -; v_call: TRBV7-9; j_call: TRBJ2-7; d_call: TRBD1; cdr3_aa: CASRNRGYEQYF; cdr3_nt: TGTGCCAGCCGCAACAGGGGCTACGAGCAGTACTTC
clone_size: -; v_call: TRBV9; j_call: TRBJ2-1; d_call: -; cdr3_aa: CASSLYPYNEQFF; cdr3_nt: TGTGCCAGCAGCCTCTATCCGTACAATGAGCAGTTCTTC
clone_size: -; v_call: TRBV27; j_call: TRBJ1-5; d_call: -; cdr3_aa: CASSLGRYNQPQHF; cdr3_nt: TGTGCCAGCAGTTTAGGCAGATACAATCAGCCCCAGCATTTT
clone_size: -; v_call: TRBV4-1; j_call: TRBJ2-1; d_call: TRBD2; cdr3_aa: CASSQETSAWGEQFF; cdr3_nt: TGCGCCAGCAGCCAAGAGACTAGCGCCTGGGGTGAGCAGTTCTTC
clone_size: -; v_call: TRBV4-1; j_call: TRBJ1-1; d_call: -; cdr3_aa: CASSQDWGVAEAFF; cdr3_nt: TGCGCCAGCAGCCAAGACTGGGGGGTGGCTGAAGCTTTCTTT
clone_size: -; v_call: TRBV5-4; j_call: TRBJ2-5; d_call: TRBD2; cdr3_aa: CASSSRTSGSLETQYF; cdr3_nt: TGTGCCAGCAGCAGCCGAACTAGCGGGAGCCTAGAGACCCAGTACTTC
clone_size: few; v_call: TRBV19; j_call: TRBJ1-1; d_call: -; cdr3_aa: CASSIDPGGAGAFF; cdr3_nt: TGTGCCAGTAGTATAGATCCGGGGGGAGCTGGGGCTTTCTTT
clone_size: -; v_call: TRBV11-3; j_call: TRBJ2-7; d_call: -; cdr3_aa: CASSFLTGLTYEQYF; cdr3_nt: TGTGCCAGCAGCTTTCTAACGGGATTAACATACGAGCAGTACTTC
clone_size: -; v_call: TRBV7-9; j_call: TRBJ1-1; d_call: -; cdr3_aa: CASSFGNTEAFF; cdr3_nt: TGTGCCAGCAGCTTCGGGAACACTGAAGCTTTCTTT
clone_size: -; v_call: TRBV9; j_call: TRBJ2-2; d_call: -; cdr3_aa: CASSPGTDGELFF; cdr3_nt: TGTGCCAGCAGCCCAGGTACGGACGGGGAGCTGTTTTTT
clone_size: -; v_call: TRBV7-9; j_call: TRBJ1-1; d_call: -; cdr3_aa: CASSLTVRERGKAFF; cdr3_nt: TGTGCCAGCAGCTTAACCGTGCGGGAGAGGGGGAAAGCTTTCTTT
clone_size: once; v_call: TRBV6-5; j_call: TRBJ2-5; d_call: -; cdr3_aa: CASSPEGGIQETQYF; cdr3_nt: TGTGCCAGCAGCCCGGAGGGGGGGATACAAGAGACCCAGTACTTC
clone_size: once; v_call: TRBV7-2; j_call: TRBJ2-3; d_call: TRBD2; cdr3_aa: CASSYGLANTDTQYF; cdr3_nt: TGTGCCAGCAGCTACGGACTAGCTAACACAGATACGCAGTATTTT
clone_size: few; v_call: TRBV5-1; j_call: TRBJ1-5; d_call: -; cdr3_aa: CASSQGTGNQPQHF; cdr3_nt: TGCGCCAGCAGCCAGGGGACCGGCAATCAGCCCCAGCATTTT
clone_size: -; v_call: TRBV11-3; j_call: TRBJ2-3; d_call: -; cdr3_aa: CASSFHTDTQYF; cdr3_nt: TGTGCCAGCAGCTTTCACACAGATACGCAGTATTTT
clone_size: -; v_call: TRBV27; j_call: TRBJ1-1; d_call: -; cdr3_aa: CASSFGGVNTEAFF; cdr3_nt: TGTGCCAGCAGTTTTGGCGGCGTGAACACTGAAGCTTTCTTT